This TCR beta chain was sequenced for a study of cytomegalovirus exposure and HLA in healthy donors. The PCR contained 60 Vbeta and 13 Jbeta primers. Using immunoSEQ multiplex PCR, the repertoire was profiled, and TCRdb retains in-frame clones only, with some absent. Counted here are around 150,000 clones, roughly 83% occurring once; the ten biggest clones make up around 3.2%. General study findings and limits: HLA alleles showed associations with 15,000 to 20,000 TCR beta sequences in a later analysis, at a 0.05 false discovery rate.

As regards this clone: Its specificity is unknown.

Germline CDR1 and CDR2: MNHGY and SAAAGT. The CDR3 loop spans 13 amino acids. V dropped 6 bases and J dropped 1 base, with 10 bases sitting between them. Sequenced material: PBMCs. This chain joins TRBV6-8 and TRBJ2-7; D may be TRBD2 (6 bases). The sequence was collected from a human donor in good health. The CDR3 DNA follows: TGTGCCAGCAGCTCTAGCGAATCCTACGAGCAGTACTTC. Translating gives CASSSSESYEQYF.